The 12 T cell receptor beta chains in this list originate from one sample, sequenced in a study of blood T cell repertoires in COVID-19. The assay was immunoSEQ multiplex PCR, and TCRdb's table has in-frame clones only and misses some. The repertoire holds under 250,000 clones, about 85% seen once, with about 2% in the top ten. Sequenced sample: peripheral blood. Receptors were obtained from a young man who had recovered from COVID-19.

CDR3 coding DNA: TGTGCCAGCAGTTTTGAAGTAGCGGGGGATGATACGCAGTATTTT. Translating gives CASSFEVAGDDTQYF. The chain recombines TRBV2 with TRBJ2-3; TRBD2 matches 9 bases. This CDR3 is 15 amino acids long. The germline V gene encodes CDR1 SNHLY and CDR2 FYNNEI. V gave up 5 bases and J gave up 6 bases; unmatched junction bases: 9.

The chain employs TRBV24-1 and TRBJ1-2; 10 bases map to TRBD1. The CDR3 has 16 residues. The germline V gene encodes CDR1 KGHDR and CDR2 SFDVKD. The J segment lost 4 bases and the V segment lost 5 bases, leaving 9 bases of the junction unmatched. This CDR3 is CATSGPGTGDSYGYTF. The CDR3 nucleotides are TGTGCCACCAGTGGTCCCGGGACAGGGGATAGCTATGGCTACACCTTC.

This clone was counted between two and nine times. The chain recombines TRBV2 with TRBJ2-7; TRBD1 is a possible D gene (6 bases). From germline, CDR1 is SNHLY and CDR2 FYNNEI. V was shortened by 6 bases and J by 0 bases, with 18 bases between the two germline ends. The CDR3 covers 16 residues. In DNA form, the CDR3 reads TGTGCCAGCAGCGACGCTCAGGGGATGCGCTCCTACGAGCAGTACTTC. It is translated as CASSDAQGMRSYEQYF.

The V and J genes are TRBV5-1 and TRBJ2-1, with TRBD2 matching over 9 bases. Looked up from germline, CDR1 is SGHRS and CDR2 is YFSETQ. V shed 1 base, J shed 9 bases, and the junction held 2 bases outside the gene matches. The CDR3 contains 13 residues. CDR3 sequence reads: CASSLRGGAEQFF. The CDR3 DNA reads as TGCGCCAGCAGCTTGCGCGGGGGGGCTGAGCAGTTCTTC.

Concerning this clone: One end of the junction varies from germline; a read error may be responsible. The chain recombines TRBV24-1 with TRBJ2-3; perhaps TRBD1 as D (6 bases). The length of the CDR3 is 15 residues. CDR1 is KGHDR and CDR2 is SFDVKD in the germline V gene. The CDR3 protein is CATSERGGLTDMQYF. DNA for the CDR3: TGTGCCACCAGTGAGAGAGGGGGTCTCACAGATATGCAGTATTTT.

The chain recombines TRBV19 with TRBJ2-7; 11 nucleotides agree with TRBD1. Germline CDR1 LNHDA, CDR2 SQIVND (reference sequence). J was trimmed by 1 base and V by 2 bases; bases with no gene match: 4. The CDR3 length is 16 residues. CDR3 DNA sequence: TGTGCCAGTAGTATACCAGGACAGGGGGCTTCCTACGAGCAGTACTTC. It encodes CASSIPGQGASYEQYF.

This chain connects TRBV3-1 (or the pseudogene TRBV3-2) to TRBJ2-7, with TRBD2 identical over 10 bases. Germline V gene data show CDR1 as LGHDT and CDR2 as YNNKEL (reference sequence). The CDR3 loop spans 18 amino acids. V shed 4 bases and J 0 bases; nucleotides not matched to a gene: 12. The CDR3 region is CASSPIVLSGGFSYEQYF. The CDR3 bases are TGTGCCAGCAGCCCGATCGTCCTTAGCGGGGGGTTCTCCTACGAGCAGTACTTC.

The chain links TRBV3-1 (or the pseudogene TRBV3-2) to TRBJ2-3; tentatively, D is TRBD1 (6 bases). Trimming stripped 0 bases from V and 1 base from J, with 14 bases between. CDR3 length: 17 residues. Germline CDR1 LGHDT, CDR2 YNNKEL (reference sequence). The CDR3 nucleotides read TGTGCCAGCAGCCAAGATTATGGGCCAGGGGGCACAGATACGCAGTATTTT. This translates into CASSQDYGPGGTDTQYF.

The chain joins TRBV6-1 to TRBJ1-2; D is perhaps TRBD1 (6 bases). The CDR3 totals 14 residues. The ends were cut back, 0 bases at V and 4 bases at J, with 9 bases in the middle. The germline V gene encodes CDR1 MNHNS and CDR2 SASEGT. CDR3: CASSEADSSYGYTF. The CDR3 DNA sequence: TGTGCCAGCAGTGAAGCGGACAGCTCCTATGGCTACACCTTC.

The genes are TRBV28 and TRBJ2-7, with TRBD2 matching over 10 bases. The CDR3 loop spans 13 amino acids. Germline V gives CDR1 MDHEN, CDR2 SYDVKM. Losses at the gene ends were 7 bases for V and 5 bases for J; bases not matched to a gene: 5. The CDR3 here is CASNSGTSDEQYV. The DNA of the CDR3 is TGTGCCAGCAACTCCGGGACTAGCGACGAGCAGTACGTC.

This rearrangement joins TRBV5-4 to TRBJ2-2; weak D call: TRBD2 (7 bases). With 5 bases removed from V and 6 bases from J, the gap between germline ends came to 23 bases. The CDR3 contains 17 residues. Germline CDR1 is SGHNT and CDR2 is YYREEE (reference sequence). CDR3 sequence (DNA): TGTGCCAGCAGTCCCCCGGTGGGGGGGGGCCCGCCCGGGGAGCTGTTTTTT. This translates into CASSPPVGGGPPGELFF.

The DNA for the CDR3 is TGTGCCAGCAGCCAAGCGGTCAGGGCCAGAACAGATACGCAGTATTTT. Its protein is CASSQAVRARTDTQYF. The genes are TRBV3-1 (or the pseudogene TRBV3-2) and TRBJ2-3, with a tentative D call TRBD1 (5 bases). There are 16 residues in the CDR3. Trimming shortened V by 1 base and J by 3 bases, and 14 bases separated the two germline ends. In germline, CDR1 is LGHDT, CDR2 YNNKEL (reference sequence).